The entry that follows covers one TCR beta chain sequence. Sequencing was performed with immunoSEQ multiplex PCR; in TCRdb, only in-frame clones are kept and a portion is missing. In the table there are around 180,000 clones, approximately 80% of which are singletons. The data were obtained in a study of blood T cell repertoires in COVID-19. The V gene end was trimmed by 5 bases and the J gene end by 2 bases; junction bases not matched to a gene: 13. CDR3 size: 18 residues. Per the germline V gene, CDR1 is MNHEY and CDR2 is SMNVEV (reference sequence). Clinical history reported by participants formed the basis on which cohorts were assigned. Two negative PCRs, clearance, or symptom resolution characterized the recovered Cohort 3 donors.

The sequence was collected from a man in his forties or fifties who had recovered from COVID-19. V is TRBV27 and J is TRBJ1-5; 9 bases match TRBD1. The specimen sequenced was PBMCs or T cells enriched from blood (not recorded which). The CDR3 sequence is CASSPSRDRVSGNQPQHF. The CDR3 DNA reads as TGTGCCAGCAGTCCGTCCCGGGACAGGGTTAGTGGCAATCAGCCCCAGCATTTT.